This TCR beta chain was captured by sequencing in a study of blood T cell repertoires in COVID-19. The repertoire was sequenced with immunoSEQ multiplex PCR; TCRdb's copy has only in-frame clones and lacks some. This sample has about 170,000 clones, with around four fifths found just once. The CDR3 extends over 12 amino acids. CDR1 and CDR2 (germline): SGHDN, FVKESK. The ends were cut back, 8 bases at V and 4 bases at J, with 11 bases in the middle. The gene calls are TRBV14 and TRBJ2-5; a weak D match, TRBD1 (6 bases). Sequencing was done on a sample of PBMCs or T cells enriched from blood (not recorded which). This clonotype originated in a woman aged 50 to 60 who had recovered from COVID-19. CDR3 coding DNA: TGTGCCAGCGGGGGACACGGAGAGACCCAGTACTTC. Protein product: CASGGHGETQYF.